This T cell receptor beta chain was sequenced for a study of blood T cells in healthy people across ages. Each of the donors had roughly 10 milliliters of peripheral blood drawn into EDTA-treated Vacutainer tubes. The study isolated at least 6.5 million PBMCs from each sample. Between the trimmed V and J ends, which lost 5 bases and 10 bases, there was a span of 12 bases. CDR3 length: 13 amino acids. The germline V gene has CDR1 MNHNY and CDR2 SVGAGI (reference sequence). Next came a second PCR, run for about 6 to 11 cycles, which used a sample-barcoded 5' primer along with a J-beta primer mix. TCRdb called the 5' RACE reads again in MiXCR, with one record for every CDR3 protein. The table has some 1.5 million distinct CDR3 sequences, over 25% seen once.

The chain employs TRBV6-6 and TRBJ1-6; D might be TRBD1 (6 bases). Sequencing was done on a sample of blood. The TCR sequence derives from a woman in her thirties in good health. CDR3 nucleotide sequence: TGTGCCAGCAGTGGAGGGGGGGGATCACCCCTCCACTTT. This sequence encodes CASSGGGGSPLHF.